The 26 T cell receptor beta chains presented below share a single source sample, sequenced in a study of blood T cells in healthy people across ages. Alongside a J-beta primer mix, a sample-barcoded 5' primer served in a second PCR lasting about 7 to 11 cycles. TCRdb fed the 5' RACE reads into MiXCR, producing one record per CDR3 protein. The sample has 1,500,000 or so distinct CDR3 sequences, less than 45% seen once; the top ten hold 4%. The sample taken for sequencing was blood. All receptors derive from a woman in her late teens or twenties in good health.

In this sample, this clonotype turned up a few times. The chain joins TRBV6-5 to TRBJ1-2; 8 positions agree with TRBD1. V shed 6 bases and J 3 bases; nucleotides not matched to a gene: 9. Per the germline V gene, CDR1 is MNHEY and CDR2 is SVGAGI. The CDR3 covers 15 residues. CDR3 sequence reads: CASSPEQGAHYGYTF. For the CDR3, the DNA is TGTGCCAGCAGCCCAGAGCAGGGGGCCCACTATGGCTACACCTTC.

V and J are TRBV4-3 and TRBJ1-2, with a possible D match to TRBD1 (5 bases). With 6 bases removed from V and 7 bases from J, the gap between germline ends came to 21 bases. CDR3 size: 15 residues. Per germline, CDR1 LGHNA and CDR2 YSLEER. Here the CDR3 DNA reads TGCGCCAGCAGATCCGGGGCAGATGAGCTTCTTGGCTACACCTTC. This gives the protein CASRSGADELLGYTF.

This clonotype was found a few times. This rearrangement joins TRBV7-9 to TRBJ1-2; perhaps TRBD1 as D (6 bases). CDR1 and CDR2 (germline): SEHNR, FQNEAQ (reference sequence). This CDR3 comprises 12 residues. The CDR3 protein is CASGALNYGYTF. The CDR3 DNA follows: TGTGCGTCAGGGGCCCTTAACTATGGCTACACCTTC.

This clonotype was counted a few times. CDR3 loop: CSVKTGGPQKQYF. The DNA for the CDR3 is TGCAGCGTTAAGACAGGCGGCCCTCAAAAACAGTACTTC. This chain uses TRBV29-1 with TRBJ2-7; weak D call: TRBD1 (6 bases). CDR1 SQVTM and CDR2 ANQGSEA come from the germline V gene. CDR3 length equals 13 residues. V was pared by 5 bases and J by 10 bases, with 21 bases between.

This clonotype came up many times. The CDR3 DNA follows: TGTGCCAGCAGCTTAGAGGGGACAGTAAGTTACAATGAGCAGTTCTTC. Translation gives CASSLEGTVSYNEQFF. The rearrangement uses TRBV7-2 and TRBJ2-1; 7 bases are shared with TRBD1. The CDR3 has 16 amino acids. V shed 1 base and J 4 bases; nucleotides not matched to a gene: 7. CDR1 and CDR2 (germline): SGHTA, FQGNSA. Full variable domain (outside the CDR3, taken from reference TRBV7-2 and TRBJ2-1): GAGVSQSPSNKVTEKGKDVELRCDPISGHTALYWYRQSLGQGLEFLIYFQGNSAPDKSGLPSDRFSAERTGGSVSTLTIQRTQQEDSAVYLCASSLEGTVSYNEQFFGPGTRLTVL.

This clonotype was detected only a few times. The chain recombines TRBV4-1 with TRBJ1-2; 7 bases map to TRBD1. The CDR3 length is 16 residues. The germline V gene has CDR1 MGHRA and CDR2 YSYEKL. Germline trimming cut 1 base from V and 4 bases from J; bases unmatched to any gene: 9. CDR3 in amino acids: CASSQATTGLGYGYTF. The DNA for the CDR3 is TGCGCCAGCAGCCAAGCAACGACAGGGCTCGGCTATGGCTACACCTTC.

This clonotype appeared a single time. V gene TRBV6-2 or TRBV6-3 combines with J gene TRBJ2-7; 8 bases line up with TRBD1. This CDR3 region has 16 residues. Germline trimming cut 7 bases from V and 6 bases from J; bases unmatched to any gene: 17. From germline, CDR1 is MNHEY and CDR2 SVGEGT. The chain's CDR3 is CASIPTGTGSGGEQYF. DNA of the CDR3: TGTGCCAGCATTCCTACCGGGACAGGCTCCGGGGGCGAGCAGTACTTC.

The rearrangement uses TRBV4-1 and TRBJ2-3; 8 bases match TRBD2. Looked up from germline, CDR1 is MGHRA and CDR2 is YSYEKL. This CDR3 is 16 amino acids long. V was clipped by 4 bases and J by 2 bases; unmatched bases: 8. The CDR3 sequence is CASSPPSGGLTDTQYF. The CDR3 DNA follows: TGCGCCAGCAGCCCCCCGAGCGGGGGACTCACAGATACGCAGTATTTT.

The V gene is TRBV7-9, the J gene TRBJ2-1; TRBD2 agrees at 12 bases. Per the germline V gene, CDR1 is SEHNR and CDR2 is FQNEAQ (reference sequence). V dropped 2 bases and J dropped 4; count of bases not matched to a gene: 12. The CDR3 covers 19 residues. The CDR3 DNA follows: TGTGCCAGCAGCTTACGATGGTCGACTAGCGGGAGTTTGTACAATGAGCAGTTCTTC. Residues: CASSLRWSTSGSLYNEQFF.

This clonotype was seen only a few times. The V call is TRBV20-1, the J call TRBJ1-5; perhaps TRBD1 as D (5 bases). The CDR3 sequence is 15 residues long. The V and J ends lost 3 bases and 4 bases respectively, with 16 bases between them. Germline lookup yields CDR1 DFQATT and CDR2 SNEGSKA (reference sequence). The CDR3 reads CSASSGTLANQPQHF. CDR3 nucleotide sequence: TGCAGTGCTAGCTCAGGGACCCTAGCAAATCAGCCCCAGCATTTT.

The V call is TRBV12-5, the J call TRBJ2-1; TRBD2 agrees at 9 bases. V was pared by 4 bases and J by 3 bases, with 7 bases of the junction left unmatched. The CDR3 extends over 16 amino acids. The germline V gene encodes CDR1 LGHNT and CDR2 FRNRAP. Here the CDR3 reads CASGSHLAGSYNEQFF. The CDR3 DNA sequence: TGTGCTAGTGGTTCTCACCTAGCGGGAAGCTACAATGAGCAGTTCTTC.

The table lists this clonotype with a few counts. V usage is TRBV5-1 and J usage is TRBJ1-5; 7 bases align to TRBD1. The CDR3 runs 15 residues. CDR1 is SGHRS and CDR2 is YFSETQ in the germline V gene. Losses at the gene ends were 5 bases for V and 2 bases for J; bases not matched to a gene: 7. The CDR3 is CASSKAGQGNQPQHF. The CDR3 DNA follows: TGCGCCAGCAGTAAGGCAGGACAGGGCAATCAGCCCCAGCATTTT.

This clonotype was seen more than once but under ten times. CDR3 region: CASSPGHRSYGYTF. CDR3 bases: TGCGCCAGCAGCCCGGGGCATAGGAGCTATGGCTACACCTTC. The chain recombines TRBV5-1 with TRBJ1-2, with TRBD1 as a possible D gene (5 bases). V was trimmed by 4 bases and J by 4 bases, leaving 14 bases between them. The germline CDR1 and CDR2 sequences are SGHRS and YFSETQ. The CDR3 extends over 14 amino acids.

This clonotype was observed a handful of times. The chain recombines TRBV25-1 with TRBJ1-2; 7 nucleotides align to TRBD1. Germline loops: CDR1 MGHDK, CDR2 SYGVNS. The junction had 7 bases not matched to a gene; V was cut back by 4 bases and J by 2 bases. The CDR3 loop spans 15 amino acids. The CDR3 DNA sequence: TGTGCCAGCAGTGTTACGGGACAGCTAAACTATGGCTACACCTTC. It translates to CASSVTGQLNYGYTF.

V usage is TRBV10-3 and J usage is TRBJ2-1; D call uncertain. Germline CDR1 and CDR2: ENHRY and SYGVKD. Trimming left V 2 bases short and J 6 bases short, with 5 bases between. CDR3 size: 12 residues. CDR3 region: CAISEPTNEQFF. CDR3 nucleotides: TGTGCCATCAGTGAGCCGACCAATGAGCAGTTCTTC.

In this sample, this clonotype turned up a few times. The CDR3: CASSPRAGARTDTQYF. The CDR3 DNA reads as TGTGCCAGCAGCCCTCGTGCGGGAGCCCGCACAGATACGCAGTATTTT. The chain couples TRBV7-2 to TRBJ2-3; TRBD2 matches 7 bases. V shed 5 bases and J 1 base; nucleotides not matched to a gene: 9. Germline CDR1 SGHTA, CDR2 FQGNSA. The CDR3 has 16 residues.

This clonotype has only one observation. The V call is TRBV20-1, the J call TRBJ2-1; TRBD2 might be the D (6 bases). Per the germline V gene, CDR1 is DFQATT and CDR2 is SNEGSKA (reference sequence). Trimming took off 1 base at V and 5 bases at J, with 18 bases between the two ends. This CDR3 is built from 16 residues. The CDR3 sequence: CSARVAGASDNNEQFF. The DNA for the CDR3 is TGCAGTGCTAGAGTGGCTGGGGCTAGCGATAACAATGAGCAGTTCTTC.

This chain links TRBV7-2 with TRBJ2-3; no clear D gene. V lost 5 bases, J lost 3 bases, and 12 bases lay in between. This CDR3 contains 14 residues. Germline-derived CDR1 and CDR2 are SGHTA and FQGNSA. CDR3 nucleotides: TGTGCCAGCAGCCTCAAGGCCGGGACAGATACGCAGTATTTT. It is translated as CASSLKAGTDTQYF.

The gene calls are TRBV27 and TRBJ2-7, with 7 bases lining up with TRBD2. The germline CDR1 and CDR2 sequences are MNHEY and SMNVEV (reference sequence). This CDR3 is built from 13 residues. Trimming at V came to 6 bases and at J to 3 bases, leaving 5 bases not matched to a gene. The CDR3 DNA is TGTGCCAGCAGCTTAACTAGCGACTACGAGCAGTACTTC. This codes for CASSLTSDYEQYF.

The chain couples TRBV29-1 to TRBJ2-1; 10 bases fit TRBD2. Per the germline V gene, CDR1 is SQVTM and CDR2 is ANQGSEA. This CDR3 is 16 amino acids long. The J segment lost 5 bases and the V segment lost 0 bases, leaving 7 bases of the junction unmatched. The CDR3 DNA reads TGCAGCGTTGAAGATCGTTGGAGCGGGAGGGACAATGAGCAGTTCTTC. It translates to CSVEDRWSGRDNEQFF.

The rearrangement uses TRBV28 and TRBJ1-2; 10 bases map to TRBD1. This CDR3 contains 13 residues. Germline V gene data show CDR1 as MDHEN and CDR2 as SYDVKM. V lost 5 bases and J lost 7; bases outside the gene matches: 4. For the CDR3, the DNA is TGTGCCAGCAGTGTTTGGACAGGGGGTGGCTACACCTTC. Its translation: CASSVWTGGGYTF.

Only a few counts were recorded for this clonotype. The chain links TRBV2 to TRBJ2-5; D remains ambiguous. V was clipped by 8 bases and J by 0 bases, with 7 bases between them. CDR1 is SNHLY and CDR2 is FYNNEI in the germline V gene. The CDR3 covers 12 residues. CDR3 amino acids: CASQLHQETQYF. CDR3 DNA: TGTGCCAGCCAGCTACACCAAGAGACCCAGTACTTC.

This clonotype was found once. The chain employs TRBV4-3 and TRBJ1-2, with D uncertain. Germline V gives CDR1 LGHNA, CDR2 YSLEER. The CDR3 is made up of 14 amino acids. V was shortened by 4 bases and J by 0 bases, with 9 bases between the two germline ends. The CDR3 nucleotides read TGCGCCAGCAGCCGCACACTCCCTAACTATGGCTACACCTTC. This gives the protein CASSRTLPNYGYTF.

V gene TRBV2 combines with J gene TRBJ2-7; no clear D. Near its end, the DNA agrees better with TRBJ2-5, so the J call may be wrong. The CDR3 runs 11 residues. The germline gives CDR1 SNHLY, CDR2 FYNNEI. CDR3 DNA: TGTGCCAGGGCTACCGGGGAGACCCAGTACTTC. This codes for CARATGETQYF.

This clonotype was picked up one time. This may come from a read error, since a much larger clone is one base off. The chain has TRBV6-6 and TRBJ2-7; D tentatively reads TRBD1 or TRBD2 (5 bases each). CDR3 size: 14 residues. Germline CDR1 is MNHNY and CDR2 is SVGAGI (reference sequence). V was pared by 6 bases and J by 3 bases, with 15 bases between. CDR3 loop: CASRRDPGVYEQYF. CDR3 coding DNA: TGTGCCAGCAGAAGGGACCCCGGGGTCTACGAGCAGTACTTC.

The rearrangement links TRBV15 to TRBJ2-1; TRBD1 matches at 10 bases. The CDR3 consists of 16 residues. The V segment lost 3 bases and the J segment 7 bases; nucleotides outside the gene matches: 9. Germline lookup yields CDR1 LNHNV and CDR2 YYDKDF (reference sequence). The CDR3 sequence: CATSRTGGTGVNEQFF. In DNA, the CDR3 is TGTGCCACCAGCAGGACGGGCGGGACAGGGGTGAATGAGCAGTTCTTC.